This TCR beta chain comes out of a study of T cell repertoires in cytomegalovirus infection. CDR1 SGHTA and CDR2 FQGNSA come from the germline V gene. This CDR3 region has 20 residues. The V gene end was trimmed by 2 bases and the J gene end by 6 bases; junction bases not matched to a gene: 15. TCRdb recomputed calls from the reads with MiXCR, one row per CDR3 protein. The data show about 140,000 distinct CDR3 sequences, about 6.1% seen once. Study conclusions and caveats: Summed public TCR beta family frequency identified CMV carriers bearing the relevant HLA. The study found HLA-C-restricted CMV-specific TCR beta clonotypes dominating the ex vivo response.

This clonotype was seen repeatedly, ten times or more. Its target is not known. The sample was PBMCs. This TCR derives from a human donor in good health (CMV status not recorded). Some clones in this sample may be carry-over from other donors' samples. The gene calls are TRBV7-2 and TRBJ2-1; 14 bases align to TRBD2. CDR3 in DNA: TGTGCCAGCAGCTTACTCGGCCGGGGGACTAGCGGGGGAGTATCCAATGAGCAGTTCTTC. Translating it yields CASSLLGRGTSGGVSNEQFF.